The 20 T cell receptor beta chains presented below share a single source sample, sequenced in a study of spatial heterogeneity in lung cancer. TCRdb recomputed calls from the 5' RACE reads with MiXCR, one row per CDR3 protein. This table has approximately 92,000 distinct CDR3 sequences, about 12% appearing once. Time point noted: sample taken at primary tumor resection. Whole RNA came from tumor, nontumor lung or frozen PBMC and was sequenced without being sorted. The source material was PBMCs, sampled at surgery. The receptors originated from a male donor with early-stage non-small cell lung cancer.

The V gene is TRBV18, the J gene TRBJ1-2, with a possible D match to TRBD1 (5 bases). V lost 2 bases and J 8 bases, leaving 6 bases between the germline ends. Germline CDR1 reads KGHSH; CDR2 reads LQKENI. CDR3 length: 11 residues. The CDR3 spells CASSPGDGYTF. The DNA for the CDR3 is TGTGCCAGCTCACCAGGGGACGGCTACACCTTC.

The chain joins TRBV29-1 to TRBJ2-7; TRBD1 might be the D (5 bases). The CDR3 length is 12 residues. Germline V CDR1 and CDR2: SQVTM, ANQGSEA. V lost 4 bases and J 7 bases, leaving 14 bases between the germline ends. CDR3 in DNA: TGCAGCGTTGGGGGCACCGTGAAGGAGCAGTACTTC. This translates into CSVGGTVKEQYF.

There are many counts of this clonotype. This sequence joins TRBV7-2 and TRBJ2-4; D is perhaps TRBD1 (6 bases). V shed 1 base and J shed 5 bases, with 15 bases lying between them. CDR1 and CDR2 (germline): SGHTA, FQGNSA. CDR3 length: 16 residues. CDR3 bases: TGTGCCAGCAGCTTAGGGAATTACAGGGTTCAAAACATTCAGTACTTC. Its protein is CASSLGNYRVQNIQYF.

This clonotype turned up a few times. The J gene is TRBJ1-2, the V gene TRBV6-6; D is undetermined. Trimming removed 7 bases from V and 0 bases from J, with 9 bases in between. Germline CDR1 MNHNY, CDR2 SVGAGI (reference sequence). This CDR3 spans 13 amino acids. CDR3 DNA: TGTGCCAGCAATGGGCAGACTAACTATGGCTACACCTTC. It codes for CASNGQTNYGYTF.

This clonotype was detected a few times. This chain connects TRBV29-1 to TRBJ1-1; 8 positions agree with TRBD1. The CDR3 totals 14 residues. CDR1 and CDR2 (germline): SQVTM, ANQGSEA. The J segment lost 0 bases and the V segment lost 4 bases, leaving 4 bases of the junction unmatched. For the CDR3, the DNA is TGCAGCGTTGGGACAGGGAGGATGAACACTGAAGCTTTCTTT. This gives the protein CSVGTGRMNTEAFF.

This clonotype was counted only a few times. The V call is TRBV29-1, the J call TRBJ2-7; 7 bases agree with TRBD2. The J segment lost 6 bases and the V segment lost 6 bases, leaving 8 bases of the junction unmatched. This CDR3 is built from 12 residues. The germline gives CDR1 SQVTM, CDR2 ANQGSEA. The CDR3 here is CSVEGGAGEQYF. Here the CDR3 DNA reads TGCAGCGTGGAGGGAGGGGCGGGCGAGCAGTACTTC.

Ten or more counts support this clonotype. CDR3 residues: CASSSQTEAFF. The CDR3 coding sequence is TGTGCCAGCAGTTCGCAGACTGAAGCTTTCTTT. The chain links TRBV28 to TRBJ1-1; D ambiguous. Germline CDR1 MDHEN, CDR2 SYDVKM. The CDR3 is 11 amino acids. V was pared by 4 bases and J by 5 bases, with 5 bases between.

This clonotype was seen only a few times. V and J are TRBV5-1 and TRBJ2-7; TRBD2 agrees at 14 bases. J lost 9 bases, V lost 3 bases, and 11 bases had no gene match. The CDR3 covers 16 residues. The germline V gene encodes CDR1 SGHRS and CDR2 YFSETQ. The chain's CDR3 is CASSSSGTSGRERQYF. The CDR3 DNA follows: TGCGCCAGCAGCTCCTCCGGGACTAGCGGGAGAGAAAGGCAGTACTTC.

This clonotype was seen only a few times. The J gene is TRBJ2-1, the V gene TRBV11-2; 14 nucleotides line up with TRBD2. Germline V gives CDR1 SGHAT, CDR2 FQNNGV. The CDR3 is 17 residues long. With V trimmed by 4 bases and J by 7 bases, 9 bases remained unmatched. CDR3 sequence reads: CASSWFSRLAGGNEQFF. The CDR3, as DNA: TGTGCCAGCAGCTGGTTTTCGAGACTAGCGGGGGGGAATGAGCAGTTCTTC.

V and J are TRBV20-1 and TRBJ2-1; 9 nucleotides align to TRBD2. The CDR3 runs to 15 residues. The junction had 8 bases not matched to a gene; V was cut back by 6 bases and J by 2 bases. Germline values: CDR1 DFQATT, CDR2 SNEGSKA (reference sequence). CDR3 nucleotides: TGCAGTGCGCCGGACGAGCGGGAGGCCTACAATGAGCAGTTCTTC. Amino acids: CSAPDEREAYNEQFF.

This clonotype was seen repeatedly, ten times or more. This chain links TRBV7-2 with TRBJ2-7; D unclear. V was shortened by 3 bases and J by 0 bases, with 9 bases between the two germline ends. This CDR3 comprises 14 residues. CDR1 SGHTA and CDR2 FQGNSA come from the germline V gene. CDR3 protein: CASSFTVSSYEQYF. CDR3 DNA sequence: TGTGCCAGCAGCTTCACGGTCAGCTCCTACGAGCAGTACTTC.

This clonotype was seen a few times. The chain has TRBV10-3 and TRBJ2-3, with 11 bases aligning to TRBD2. The CDR3 contains 14 residues. Germline V gene sequence: CDR1 ENHRY, CDR2 SYGVKD. The ends lost 10 bases at V and 5 bases at J; junction bases unmatched: 8. CDR3 nucleotides: TGTGCCACTCCTAGCGGGGGGTCCCTAGATACGCAGTATTTT. This encodes CATPSGGSLDTQYF.

This clonotype was detected once. This chain uses TRBV9 with TRBJ1-2; TRBD1 aligns across 8 bases. Per the germline V gene, CDR1 is SGDLS and CDR2 is YYNGEE. Germline trimming cut 4 bases from V and 6 bases from J; bases unmatched to any gene: 5. The CDR3 sequence is 13 residues long. CDR3 amino acids: CASSISGGDGYTF. CDR3 nucleotides: TGTGCCAGCAGCATATCAGGGGGCGATGGCTACACCTTC. The whole variable domain, filled in from reference TRBV9 and TRBJ1-2, reads DSGVTQTPKHLITATGQRVTLRCSPRSGDLSVYWYQQSLDQGLQFLIQYYNGEERAKGNILERFSAQQFPDLHSELNLSSLELGDSALYFCASSISGGDGYTFGSGTRLTVV.

This clonotype was picked up many times. The CDR3 DNA reads TGTGCCAGCAGCGACACTCCTGAAGAGACCCAGTACTTC. This sequence encodes CASSDTPEETQYF. The chain employs TRBV7-2 and TRBJ2-5; D unresolved. Germline V gene lookup returns CDR1 SGHTA and CDR2 FQGNSA. The length of the CDR3 is 13 residues. Trimming removed 5 bases from V and 3 bases from J, with 10 bases in between.

The table lists this clonotype with a few counts. The chain recombines TRBV6-5 with TRBJ1-5, with unresolved D. The length of the CDR3 is 14 residues. The germline gives CDR1 MNHEY, CDR2 SVGAGI. Trimming removed 6 bases at V and 1 base at J, with 10 bases between. The CDR3 here is CASSPTFSNQPQHF. CDR3 sequence (DNA): TGTGCCAGCAGCCCAACTTTCAGCAATCAGCCCCAGCATTTT.

This clonotype was seen a handful of times. This chain connects TRBV28 to TRBJ2-7, with 9 bases lining up with TRBD1. V dropped 5 bases and J dropped 6; count of bases not matched to a gene: 14. Looked up from germline, CDR1 is MDHEN and CDR2 is SYDVKM. The CDR3 runs 16 residues. CDR3 loop: CASSPGTGSLVLEQYF. CDR3 bases: TGTGCCAGCAGTCCCGGGACAGGGAGCCTCGTCCTCGAGCAGTACTTC. The full variable domain, completed using reference TRBV28 and TRBJ2-7, is DVKVTQSSRYLVKRTGEKVFLECVQDMDHENMFWYRQDPGLGLRLIYFSYDVKMKEKGDIPEGYSVSREKKERFSLILESASTNQTSMYLCASSPGTGSLVLEQYFGPGTRLTVT.

Only a few counts were recorded for this clonotype. J is TRBJ2-1 and V is TRBV20-1; D possibly corresponds to TRBD2 (6 bases). The germline V gene encodes CDR1 DFQATT and CDR2 SNEGSKA (reference sequence). V was trimmed by 8 bases and J by 8 bases, leaving 19 bases between them. The CDR3 contains 13 residues. CDR3 coding DNA: TGCAGTTCGGGACCCCCTGGAGGGGATGAGCAGTTCTTC. Translated: CSSGPPGGDEQFF.

This clonotype was picked up a small number of times. V is TRBV29-1 and J is TRBJ2-7; 9 nucleotides agree with TRBD1. The germline CDR1 and CDR2 sequences are SQVTM and ANQGSEA. V gave up 5 bases and J gave up 6 bases; unmatched junction bases: 8. There are 13 residues in the CDR3. The CDR3 DNA reads TGCAGCGTTTTAGGAGGGACAGGGATCGAGCAGTACTTC. It translates to CSVLGGTGIEQYF.

This clonotype showed up many times. This rearrangement joins TRBV6-2 or TRBV6-3 to TRBJ1-1; 12 bases are shared with TRBD1. Per the germline V gene, CDR1 is MNHEY and CDR2 is SVGEGT. The V and J ends lost 3 bases and 8 bases, in that order; junction bases with no gene match: 4. This CDR3 contains 14 residues. This CDR3 is CASSYSGTGGEAFF. CDR3 DNA sequence: TGTGCCAGCAGTTATAGCGGGACAGGGGGCGAAGCTTTCTTT.

V and J are TRBV19 and TRBJ2-2; D tentatively fits TRBD1 or TRBD2 (5 bases each). Per germline, CDR1 LNHDA and CDR2 SQIVND (reference sequence). Trimming took off 6 bases at V and 0 bases at J, with 11 bases between the two ends. The CDR3 consists of 15 residues. The CDR3 nucleotides are TGTGCCAGTAGGGGGACCGCCCCGAACACCGGGGAGCTGTTTTTT. Translated: CASRGTAPNTGELFF. The full variable domain, completed using reference TRBV19 and TRBJ2-2, is DGGITQSPKYLFRKEGQNVTLSCEQNLNHDAMYWYRQDPGQGLRLIYYSQIVNDFQKGDIAEGYSVSREKKESFPLTVTSAQKNPTAFYLCASRGTAPNTGELFFGEGSRLTVL.